The 12 T cell receptor beta chains reported below all come from one sample, sequenced in a study of blood T cell repertoires in COVID-19 (dated by TCRdb to 2020 to 2022). The method was the immunoSEQ multiplex PCR assay. TCRdb stores this immuneACCESS table with in-frame sequences only. Part of the clones is absent; in the studies checked, under half of the shortfall reflects unresolved V genes, and no reason is known for the rest. The sample records about 150,000 clones, roughly 90% of which are singletons. The top ten constitute approximately 1.2% of the sample. Sequenced sample: PBMCs or T cells enriched from blood (not recorded which). The receptors originated from a woman aged 25 to 39 with acute COVID-19.

The gene calls are TRBV7-9 and TRBJ1-1; possible D gene TRBD1, 5 bases. This CDR3 region has 16 residues. Germline-derived CDR1 and CDR2 are SEHNR and FQNEAQ (reference sequence). Trimming took 5 bases from V and 3 from J, leaving 19 bases between them. This CDR3 reads CASSPLRGGTYTEAFF. The CDR3, as DNA: TGTGCCAGCAGCCCCCTGCGGGGAGGGACCTACACTGAAGCTTTCTTT.

The V gene is TRBV20-1, the J gene TRBJ2-7, with TRBD2 matching 11 bases. The junction had 1 base not matched to a gene; V was cut back by 3 bases and J by 3 bases. The CDR3 runs to 13 residues. Germline assignment: CDR1 DFQATT and CDR2 SNEGSKA (reference sequence). The CDR3 is CSASGLAGYEQYF. CDR3 coding DNA: TGCAGTGCTAGTGGACTAGCGGGCTACGAGCAGTACTTC.

This rearrangement joins TRBV6-2 or TRBV6-3 to TRBJ2-2, with 14 nucleotides matching TRBD2. Germline trimming cut 6 bases from V and 8 bases from J; bases unmatched to any gene: 11. This CDR3 comprises 17 residues. Germline loops: CDR1 MNHEY, CDR2 SVGEGT. The CDR3 spells CASSPPPGLAGDGELFF. The CDR3 nucleotides are TGTGCCAGCAGCCCCCCGCCGGGACTAGCGGGAGATGGGGAGCTGTTTTTT.

V and J are TRBV6-2 or TRBV6-3 and TRBJ1-4; tentative D call: TRBD1 (6 bases). This CDR3 is 13 amino acids long. In germline, CDR1 is MNHEY, CDR2 SVGEGT. V was pared by 5 bases and J by 10 bases, with 14 bases between. The chain's CDR3 is CASSGTWTRKLFF. In DNA form, the CDR3 reads TGTGCCAGCAGTGGGACATGGACACGAAAACTGTTTTTT.

The chain recombines TRBV5-6 with TRBJ2-7; TRBD1 aligns across 7 bases. CDR3 size: 13 residues. CDR1 is SGHDT, CDR2 YYEEEE, per germline. J was trimmed by 5 bases and V by 6 bases; bases with no gene match: 8. The CDR3 loop reads CASTRQGQHEQYF. Here the CDR3 DNA reads TGTGCCAGCACCCGACAGGGCCAGCACGAGCAGTACTTC.

The rearrangement uses TRBV5-4 and TRBJ2-7; perhaps TRBD1 as D (6 bases). Deletions cut 2 bases from V and 2 bases from J, with 11 bases between. The CDR3 spans 14 residues. The V gene's germline CDR1 is SGHNT and CDR2 YYREEE (reference sequence). CDR3 amino acids: CASSFSTGPYEQYF. CDR3 coding DNA: TGTGCCAGCAGCTTTTCGACAGGTCCCTACGAGCAGTACTTC.

This chain joins TRBV30 and TRBJ1-1; 7 nucleotides agree with TRBD1. The CDR3 consists of 12 residues. V lost 4 bases and J lost 10; bases outside the gene matches: 9. CDR1 and CDR2 (germline): GTSNPN, SVGIG (reference sequence). Here the CDR3 reads CAWMTGRGAAFF. CDR3 bases: TGTGCCTGGATGACAGGGAGAGGGGCAGCTTTCTTT.

The chain joins TRBV4-2 to TRBJ2-3; 12 bases are shared with TRBD2. Germline-derived CDR1 and CDR2 are LGHNA and YNFKEQ. The CDR3 totals 17 residues. V trimming: 2 bases; J trimming: 1 base; junction bases outside the gene matches: 4. The CDR3 protein is CASSQSLAGGRTDTQYF. The DNA for the CDR3 is TGTGCCAGCAGCCAATCTCTAGCGGGAGGGCGCACAGATACGCAGTATTTT.

This chain connects TRBV28 to TRBJ2-2, with 7 positions matching TRBD2. This CDR3 region has 13 residues. The germline V gene encodes CDR1 MDHEN and CDR2 SYDVKM. V trimming: 8 bases; J trimming: 2 bases; junction bases outside the gene matches: 2. This CDR3 is CASLAENTGELFF. CDR3 sequence (DNA): TGTGCCAGCCTAGCGGAAAACACCGGGGAGCTGTTTTTT.

The genes are TRBV7-3 and TRBJ2-3; the match to TRBD2 covers 7 bases. Germline values: CDR1 SGHTA, CDR2 FQGTGA. The CDR3 is made up of 14 amino acids. The V gene end was trimmed by 4 bases and the J gene end by 0 bases; junction bases not matched to a gene: 1. The CDR3 here is CASSYSGSTDTQYF. The CDR3, as DNA: TGTGCCAGCAGCTATAGCGGGAGCACAGATACGCAGTATTTT.

The V and J genes are TRBV7-6 and TRBJ2-7; 9 bases map to TRBD1. Germline V gene lookup returns CDR1 SGHVS and CDR2 FNYEAQ. V lost 5 bases and J lost 5; bases outside the gene matches: 7. The CDR3 has 14 amino acids. The CDR3 loop reads CASSHTGGYNEQYF. For the CDR3, the DNA is TGTGCCAGCAGCCATACAGGGGGCTACAACGAGCAGTACTTC. The variable domain in full, with the rest retrieved from reference TRBV7-6 and TRBJ2-7, is GAGVSQSPRYKVTKRGQDVALRCDPISGHVSLYWYRQALGQGPEFLTYFNYEAQQDKSGLPNDRFSAERPEGSISTLTIQRTEQRDSAMYRCASSHTGGYNEQYFGPGTRLTVT.

The chain employs TRBV2 and TRBJ1-1; tentatively, D is TRBD1 (6 bases). The CDR3 contains 12 residues. V was cut by 6 bases and J by 7 bases, with 12 bases left in between. CDR1 and CDR2 (germline): SNHLY, FYNNEI. The chain's CDR3 is CASRLTGDEAFF. CDR3 coding DNA: TGTGCCAGCAGGCTGACAGGAGATGAAGCTTTCTTT.